The 15 T cell receptor beta chains reported below all come from one sample, sequenced in a study of T cells after yellow fever vaccination. Each CDR3 protein gets one entry after TCRdb re-called the 5' RACE reads with MiXCR. The sample contains 250,000 or so distinct CDR3 sequences, 6.7% of which appear only once. The input for sequencing was CD4+ T cells sorted from PBMCs, taken on the day of the yellow fever booster vaccination. All receptors come from a man between 25 and 39 years old who received the YFV17D yellow fever vaccine.

At least ten counts were recorded for this clonotype. V gene TRBV19 combines with J gene TRBJ2-7, with D hard to call. V was shortened by 3 bases and J by 4 bases, with 7 bases between the two germline ends. Germline V lookup: CDR1 LNHDA, CDR2 SQIVND (reference sequence). The CDR3 consists of 12 residues. Here the CDR3 reads CASSIVRYEQYF. In DNA form, the CDR3 reads TGTGCCAGTAGTATCGTCAGGTACGAGCAGTACTTC.

This clonotype came up many times. The chain employs TRBV7-9 and TRBJ2-1; no clear D gene. Germline V CDR1 and CDR2: SEHNR, FQNEAQ (reference sequence). The length of the CDR3 is 13 residues. V was cut by 0 bases and J by 5 bases, with 5 bases left in between. The CDR3 spells CASSLAGNNEQFF. Written as DNA, the CDR3 is TGTGCCAGCAGCTTAGCTGGAAACAATGAGCAGTTCTTC. The full variable domain, its missing parts supplied by reference TRBV7-9 and TRBJ2-1, is DTGVSQNPRHKITKRGQNVTFRCDPISEHNRLYWYRQTLGQGPEFLTYFQNEAQLEKSRLLSDRFSAERPKGSFSTLEIQRTEQGDSAMYLCASSLAGNNEQFFGPGTRLTVL.

This clonotype was recorded a few times. The V call is TRBV12-3 or TRBV12-4, the J call TRBJ2-1; TRBD2 agrees at 12 bases. V lost 5 bases and J lost 7; bases outside the gene matches: 21. The CDR3 extends over 20 amino acids. CDR3 amino acids: CASSPPTWLAGGPELNEQFF. CDR3 coding DNA: TGTGCCAGCAGTCCCCCTACGTGGCTAGCGGGAGGGCCCGAGTTGAATGAGCAGTTCTTC.

V is TRBV7-7 and J is TRBJ2-3; the match to TRBD2 covers 10 bases. The junction had 3 bases not matched to a gene; V was cut back by 1 base and J by 2 bases. The CDR3 length is 16 residues. Germline CDR1 SSHAT, CDR2 FNYEAQ (reference sequence). CDR3 DNA sequence: TGTGCCAGCAGCTTAGGAGCGGGAGGGTTCACAGATACGCAGTATTTT. It translates to CASSLGAGGFTDTQYF.

This chain uses TRBV12-3 or TRBV12-4 with TRBJ2-5, with TRBD2 as a possible D gene (6 bases). The V end was cut by 8 bases, the J end by 2 bases, with 12 bases between. The CDR3 length is 13 residues. For the CDR3, the DNA is TGTGCCAGCGGTAGGACTACACAAGAGACCCAGTACTTC. Translated: CASGRTTQETQYF.

This clonotype came up many times. The chain combines TRBV7-2 with TRBJ2-7; D might be TRBD1 (6 bases). CDR1 is SGHTA, CDR2 FQGNSA, per germline. Trimming stripped 0 bases from V and 2 bases from J, with 11 bases between. The CDR3 has 15 residues. The CDR3 protein is CASSLANRDTYEQYF. The CDR3 DNA sequence: TGTGCCAGCAGCTTAGCAAACCGGGACACCTACGAGCAGTACTTC.

This sequence joins TRBV6-4 and TRBJ2-7; TRBD2 agrees at 13 bases. V gave up 10 bases and J gave up 5 bases; unmatched junction bases: 20. This CDR3 is built from 18 residues. Germline V gene lookup returns CDR1 MRHNA and CDR2 SNTAGT. The CDR3 reads CAISRGLAGVYSKDEQYF. CDR3 in DNA: TGTGCCATCAGCAGAGGACTAGCGGGAGTTTATAGTAAGGACGAGCAGTACTTC.

This clonotype has ten or more counts. The rearrangement uses TRBV10-2 and TRBJ2-7, with TRBD2 matching 8 bases. With V trimmed by 6 bases and J by 1 base, 14 bases remained unmatched. This CDR3 is 17 amino acids long. Germline V lookup: CDR1 WSHSY, CDR2 SAAADI. CDR3 in DNA: TGCGCCAGCAGCGGGAGGGCCTTACGAGTCAGTTCCTACGAGCAGTACTTC. Translated: CASSGRALRVSSYEQYF.

V gene TRBV20-1 combines with J gene TRBJ2-5; D is unresolved. The V end lost 1 base, the J end lost 7 bases, and 13 bases lay between the germline ends. CDR1 and CDR2 from the germline V gene are DFQATT and SNEGSKA (reference sequence). The CDR3 totals 13 residues. CDR3 in DNA: TGCAGTGCTAGAGGGCCCCCCGCCGGGACCCAGTACTTC. Translated: CSARGPPAGTQYF.

There are many counts of this clonotype. The chain links TRBV7-2 to TRBJ2-1, with unresolved D. Trimming shortened V by 1 base and J by 2 bases, and 6 bases separated the two germline ends. Germline CDR1 and CDR2: SGHTA and FQGNSA. This CDR3 is 14 amino acids long. As DNA, the CDR3 is TGTGCCAGCAGCTTAGTCGGAGCCTACAATGAGCAGTTCTTC. Protein: CASSLVGAYNEQFF.

The rearrangement joins TRBV12-3 or TRBV12-4 to TRBJ2-1; the D is unclear. V was clipped by 10 bases and J by 0 bases, with 4 bases between them. This CDR3 has 11 residues. CDR3 sequence reads: CATSSYNEQFF. In DNA, the CDR3 is TGTGCCACGAGCTCCTACAATGAGCAGTTCTTC.

This clonotype was detected ten times or more. V and J are TRBV28 and TRBJ1-2; D not certain. In germline, CDR1 is MDHEN, CDR2 SYDVKM. Trimming removed 3 bases from V and 2 bases from J, with 10 bases in between. The CDR3 runs 14 residues. In nucleotides, the CDR3 is TGTGCCAGCAGTTTTGAGTCCAGCAACTATGGCTACACCTTC. It translates to CASSFESSNYGYTF.

This chain joins TRBV20-1 and TRBJ2-1; a possible D gene is TRBD1 (5 bases). Germline loops: CDR1 DFQATT, CDR2 SNEGSKA (reference sequence). Trimming shortened V by 6 bases and J by 9 bases, and 15 bases separated the two germline ends. There are 12 residues in the CDR3. CDR3 residues: CSAYRQGPEQFF. CDR3 DNA: TGCAGTGCATACCGGCAGGGCCCTGAGCAGTTCTTC.

This clonotype was recorded a few times. The chain uses TRBV14 and TRBJ2-2; D unclear. Germline V gene data show CDR1 as SGHDN and CDR2 as FVKESK. Deletions cut 3 bases from V and 5 bases from J, with 4 bases between. The CDR3 runs to 12 residues. The CDR3 DNA sequence: TGTGCCAGCAGCCAGCTTACCGGGGAGCTGTTTTTT. This sequence encodes CASSQLTGELFF.

This clonotype was detected a few times. The V gene is TRBV4-2, the J gene TRBJ2-1, with 9 bases identical to TRBD2. Trimming cost V 0 bases and J 10 bases; bases outside gene matches: 10. This CDR3 contains 16 residues. Germline V gene data show CDR1 as LGHNA and CDR2 as YNFKEQ. The CDR3 loop reads CASSQDLGAGGREQFF. As DNA, the CDR3 is TGTGCCAGCAGCCAAGATTTGGGAGCGGGAGGACGAGAGCAGTTCTTC.